This T cell receptor (delta chain) was recorded in a study of gamma-delta T cells after stem cell transplantation. TCRdb called clones anew from the RT-PCR reads with CATT. The data hold approximately 7,000 delta-chain clones, with about 23% observed a single time. By share, this clone counts as medium-sized (0.01 to 0.1%). With 3 bases clipped from V and 0 bases from J, the junction kept 21 bases outside the gene matches. This CDR3 has 20 residues. The germline CDR1 and CDR2 sequences are GEAIGNYY and EKD. Sequencing input: gamma-delta T cells. The chain carries TRDV2 and TRDJ1; 7 nucleotides line up with TRDD3. The TCR originated in a human donor. It is not recorded whose cells these are; they may come from a transplant donor. CDR3 region: CACDPLLDGGGLPYTDKLIF. CDR3 coding DNA: TGTGCCTGTGACCCCCTCCTAGATGGGGGAGGTCTGCCGTACACCGATAAACTCATCTTT.